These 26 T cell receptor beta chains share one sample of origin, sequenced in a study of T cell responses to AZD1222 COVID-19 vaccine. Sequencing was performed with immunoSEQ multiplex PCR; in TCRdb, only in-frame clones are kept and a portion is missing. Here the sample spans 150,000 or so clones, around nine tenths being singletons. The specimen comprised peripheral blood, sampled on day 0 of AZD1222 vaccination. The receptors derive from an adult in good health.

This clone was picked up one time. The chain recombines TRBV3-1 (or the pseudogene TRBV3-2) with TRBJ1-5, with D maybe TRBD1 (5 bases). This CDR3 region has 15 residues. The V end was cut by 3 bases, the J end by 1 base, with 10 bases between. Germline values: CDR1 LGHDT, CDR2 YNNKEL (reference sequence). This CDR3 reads CASSQGRASNQPQHF. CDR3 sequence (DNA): TGTGCCAGCAGCCAGGGCAGGGCGAGCAATCAGCCCCAGCATTTT.

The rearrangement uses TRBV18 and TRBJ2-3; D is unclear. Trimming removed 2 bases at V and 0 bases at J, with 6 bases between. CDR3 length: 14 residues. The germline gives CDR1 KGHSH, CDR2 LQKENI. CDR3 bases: TGTGCCAGCTCACCATCGATCAGCACAGATACGCAGTATTTT. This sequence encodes CASSPSISTDTQYF.

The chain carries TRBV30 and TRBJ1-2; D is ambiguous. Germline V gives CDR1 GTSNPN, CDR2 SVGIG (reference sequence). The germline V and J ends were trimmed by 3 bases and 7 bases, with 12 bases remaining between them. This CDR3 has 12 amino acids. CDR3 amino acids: CAWRISGVGYTF. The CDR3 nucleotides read TGTGCCTGGAGGATTTCCGGGGTTGGCTACACCTTC.

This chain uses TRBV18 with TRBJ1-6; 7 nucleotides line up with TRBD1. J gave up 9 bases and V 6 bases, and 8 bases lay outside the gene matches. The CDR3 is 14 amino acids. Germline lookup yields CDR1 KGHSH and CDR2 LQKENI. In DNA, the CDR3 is TGTGCCAGCTCTCGACAGGGTCGCGGTTCACCCCTCCACTTT. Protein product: CASSRQGRGSPLHF.

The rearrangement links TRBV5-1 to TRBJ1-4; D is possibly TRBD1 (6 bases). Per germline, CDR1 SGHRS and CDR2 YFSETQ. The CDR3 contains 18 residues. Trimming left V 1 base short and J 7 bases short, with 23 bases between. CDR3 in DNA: TGCGCCAGCAGCTTGCGTGGACAGCAAAACCCCAACGGTGAAAAACTGTTTTTT. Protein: CASSLRGQQNPNGEKLFF.

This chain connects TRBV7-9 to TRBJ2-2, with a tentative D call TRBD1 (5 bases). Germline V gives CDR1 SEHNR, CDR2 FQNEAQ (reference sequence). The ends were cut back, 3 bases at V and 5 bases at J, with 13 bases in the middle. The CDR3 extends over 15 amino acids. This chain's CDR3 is CASSFSSRGTGELFF. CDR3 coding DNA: TGTGCCAGCAGCTTTTCCAGTAGGGGTACCGGGGAGCTGTTTTTT.

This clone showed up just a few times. CDR3 nucleotides: TGCAGTGCTCGGGACGCTGGGCAGTTCTTC. Translating gives CSARDAGQFF. The chain employs TRBV20-1 and TRBJ2-1; D is tentatively TRBD1 or TRBD2 (5 bases each). Trimming left V 5 bases short and J 12 bases short, with 11 bases between. Germline CDR1 and CDR2: DFQATT and SNEGSKA (reference sequence). The CDR3 sequence is 10 residues long.

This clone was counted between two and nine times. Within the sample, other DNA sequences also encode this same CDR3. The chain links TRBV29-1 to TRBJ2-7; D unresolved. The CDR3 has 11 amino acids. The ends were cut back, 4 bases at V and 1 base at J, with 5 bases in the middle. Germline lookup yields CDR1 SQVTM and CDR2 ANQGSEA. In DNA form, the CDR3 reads TGCAGCGTTGGTACGTCCTACGAGCAGTACTTC. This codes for CSVGTSYEQYF.

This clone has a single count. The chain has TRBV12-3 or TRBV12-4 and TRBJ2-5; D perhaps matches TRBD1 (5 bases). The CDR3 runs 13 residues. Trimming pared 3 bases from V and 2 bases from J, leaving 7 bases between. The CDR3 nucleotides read TGTGCCAGCAGTTTCCAGGGACAAGAGACCCAGTACTTC. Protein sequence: CASSFQGQETQYF.

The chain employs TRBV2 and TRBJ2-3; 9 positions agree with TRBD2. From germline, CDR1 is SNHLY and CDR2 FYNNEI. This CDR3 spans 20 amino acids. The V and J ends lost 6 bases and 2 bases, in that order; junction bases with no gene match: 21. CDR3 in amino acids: CASRAAGWNSGSQVTDTQYF. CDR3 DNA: TGTGCCAGCAGAGCCGCCGGGTGGAATAGCGGGAGTCAGGTCACAGATACGCAGTATTTT.

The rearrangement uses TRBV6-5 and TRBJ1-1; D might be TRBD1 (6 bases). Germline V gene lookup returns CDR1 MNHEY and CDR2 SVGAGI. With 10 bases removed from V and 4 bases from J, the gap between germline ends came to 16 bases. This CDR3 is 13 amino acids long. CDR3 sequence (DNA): TGTGCCACTACGATTCTCAGGGGCACTGAAGCTTTCTTT. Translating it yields CATTILRGTEAFF.

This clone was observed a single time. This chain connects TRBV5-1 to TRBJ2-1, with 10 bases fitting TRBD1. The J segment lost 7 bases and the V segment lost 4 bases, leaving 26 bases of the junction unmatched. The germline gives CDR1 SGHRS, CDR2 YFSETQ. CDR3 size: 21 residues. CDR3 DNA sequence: TGCGCCAGCAGCGTTGACCCGGTACTAGGTAAAAGACAGGGGGCAGTAAATGAGCAGTTCTTC. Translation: CASSVDPVLGKRQGAVNEQFF. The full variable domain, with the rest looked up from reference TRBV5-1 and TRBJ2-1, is KAGVTQTPRYLIKTRGQQVTLSCSPISGHRSVSWYQQTPGQGLQFLFEYFSETQRNKGNFPGRFSGRQFSNSRSEMNVSTLELGDSALYLCASSVDPVLGKRQGAVNEQFFGPGTRLTVL.

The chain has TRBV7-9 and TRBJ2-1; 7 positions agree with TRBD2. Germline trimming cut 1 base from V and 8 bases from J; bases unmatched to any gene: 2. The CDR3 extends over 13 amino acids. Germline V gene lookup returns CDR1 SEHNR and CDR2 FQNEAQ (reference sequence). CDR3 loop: CASSLGGRDEQFF. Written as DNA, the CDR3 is TGTGCCAGCAGCTTAGGCGGGAGAGATGAGCAGTTCTTC.

DNA for the CDR3: TGTGCCAGCAGCTTAGGAGTAGACACCGGGGAGCTGTTTTTT. Translation gives CASSLGVDTGELFF. The chain is built from TRBV7-2 and TRBJ2-2; no clear D gene. V was pared by 1 base and J by 3 bases, with 6 bases between. There are 14 residues in the CDR3. Germline V gene data show CDR1 as SGHTA and CDR2 as FQGNSA. Based on the CDR3 plus reference TRBV7-2 and TRBJ2-2, the full variable domain is GAGVSQSPSNKVTEKGKDVELRCDPISGHTALYWYRQSLGQGLEFLIYFQGNSAPDKSGLPSDRFSAERTGGSVSTLTIQRTQQEDSAVYLCASSLGVDTGELFFGEGSRLTVL.

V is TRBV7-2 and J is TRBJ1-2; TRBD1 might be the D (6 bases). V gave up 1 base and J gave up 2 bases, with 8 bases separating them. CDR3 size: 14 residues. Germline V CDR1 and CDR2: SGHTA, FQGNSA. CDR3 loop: CASSLGGPNYGYTF. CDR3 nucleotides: TGTGCCAGCAGCTTAGGGGGGCCAAACTATGGCTACACCTTC.

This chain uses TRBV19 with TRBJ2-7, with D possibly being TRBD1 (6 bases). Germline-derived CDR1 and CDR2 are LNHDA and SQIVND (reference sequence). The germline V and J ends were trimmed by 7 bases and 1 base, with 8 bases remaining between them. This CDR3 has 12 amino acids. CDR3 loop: CASMDRSYEQYF. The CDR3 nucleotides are TGTGCCAGTATGGACAGATCCTACGAGCAGTACTTC.

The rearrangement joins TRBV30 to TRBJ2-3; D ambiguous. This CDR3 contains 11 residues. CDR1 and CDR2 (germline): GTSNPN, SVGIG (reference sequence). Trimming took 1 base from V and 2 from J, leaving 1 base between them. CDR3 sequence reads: CAWSDTDTQYF. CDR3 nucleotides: TGTGCCTGGAGTGACACAGATACGCAGTATTTT.

CDR3 bases: TGCGCCAGCAGTGAGTCGATGGGGACCGGGGAGCTGTTTTTT. This gives the protein CASSESMGTGELFF. The chain links TRBV10-1 to TRBJ2-2; D call uncertain. Germline V gene data show CDR1 as WNHNN and CDR2 as SYGVQD (reference sequence). The CDR3 has 14 residues. The V and J ends lost 0 bases and 5 bases respectively, with 7 bases between them.

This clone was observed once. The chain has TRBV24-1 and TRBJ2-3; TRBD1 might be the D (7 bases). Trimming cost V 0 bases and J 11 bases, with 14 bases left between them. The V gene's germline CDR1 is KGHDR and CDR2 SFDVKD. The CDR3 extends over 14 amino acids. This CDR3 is CATSDLGGGGQQYF. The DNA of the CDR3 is TGTGCCACCAGTGATTTGGGAGGAGGGGGCCAGCAGTATTTT.

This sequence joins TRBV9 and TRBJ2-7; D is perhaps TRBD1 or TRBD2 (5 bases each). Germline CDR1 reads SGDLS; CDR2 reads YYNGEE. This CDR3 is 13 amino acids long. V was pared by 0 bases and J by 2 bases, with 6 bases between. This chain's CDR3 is CASSVGGPYEQYF. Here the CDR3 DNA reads TGTGCCAGCAGCGTAGGGGGACCCTACGAGCAGTACTTC.

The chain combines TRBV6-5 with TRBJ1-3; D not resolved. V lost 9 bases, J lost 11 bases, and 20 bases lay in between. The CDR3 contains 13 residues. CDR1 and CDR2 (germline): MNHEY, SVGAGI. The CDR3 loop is CASRVGDGWAIYF. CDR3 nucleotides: TGTGCCAGTAGGGTCGGTGACGGGTGGGCCATATATTTT.

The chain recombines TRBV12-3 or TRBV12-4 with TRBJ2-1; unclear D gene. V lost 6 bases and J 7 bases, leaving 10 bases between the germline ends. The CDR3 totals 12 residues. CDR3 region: CASRNDINEQFF. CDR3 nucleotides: TGTGCCAGCAGAAACGACATAAATGAGCAGTTCTTC.

The CDR3 reads CASSPQRGAGGADTQYF. The DNA of the CDR3 is TGTGCCAGCAGTCCTCAACGGGGGGCGGGAGGGGCGGATACGCAGTATTTT. The chain joins TRBV6-6 to TRBJ2-3; 9 positions agree with TRBD2. CDR1 is MNHNY, CDR2 SVGAGI, per germline (reference sequence). Unmatched junction bases numbered 15, after V lost 5 bases and J lost 6 bases. The CDR3 extends over 17 amino acids.

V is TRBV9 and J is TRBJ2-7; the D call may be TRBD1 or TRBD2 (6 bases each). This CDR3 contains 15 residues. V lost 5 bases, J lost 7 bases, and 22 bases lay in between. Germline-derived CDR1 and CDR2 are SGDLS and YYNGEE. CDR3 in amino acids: CASSPGHSMGGEQYF. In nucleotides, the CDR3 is TGTGCCAGCAGTCCGGGACACTCAATGGGGGGAGAGCAGTACTTC.

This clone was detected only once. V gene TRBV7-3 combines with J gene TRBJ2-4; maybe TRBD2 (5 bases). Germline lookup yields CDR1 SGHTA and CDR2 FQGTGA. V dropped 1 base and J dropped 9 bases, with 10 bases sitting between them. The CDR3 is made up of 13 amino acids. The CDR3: CASSLSGESIQYF. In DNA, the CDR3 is TGTGCCAGCAGCTTAAGTGGGGAGTCCATTCAGTACTTC.

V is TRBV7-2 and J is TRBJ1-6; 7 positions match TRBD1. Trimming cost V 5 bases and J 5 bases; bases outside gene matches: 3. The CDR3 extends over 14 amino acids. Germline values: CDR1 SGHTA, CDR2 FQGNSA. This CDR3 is CASSLTGDNSPLHF. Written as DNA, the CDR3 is TGTGCCAGCAGCCTCACAGGGGATAATTCACCCCTCCACTTT.